Sequencing of this TCR beta chain was carried out in a study of somatic mutations in cytotoxic T cells in rheumatoid arthritis. Note on this clone: Its specificity is not known.

Libraries were prepared by immunoSEQ multiplex PCR; TCRdb keeps only in-frame clonotypes and omits some of them. The table shows 15,000 to 20,000 clones, with 73% occurring only once. Germline loops: CDR1 SEHNR, CDR2 FQNEAQ (reference sequence). V was trimmed by 1 base and J by 4 bases, leaving 13 bases between them. CDR3 length: 15 residues. Whole-study results and caveats: In about an eighth of the roughly 60 patients, the largest CD8+ clone exceeded 20% of CD8+ cells. Patients with rheumatoid arthritis, but not healthy controls, had CD8+ clonality that increased with age. Antigen specificity of the expanded CD8+ clones was not determined. The slight TRBV07 underrepresentation in rheumatoid arthritis patients received no adjustment for multiple comparisons.

This TCR came from a woman in her fifties or sixties in good health. The sequenced sample consisted of CD8+ T cells sorted from blood. The V gene is TRBV7-9, the J gene TRBJ1-2; D is possibly TRBD1 (5 bases). CDR3 sequence reads: CASSLGTGLSYGYTF. The CDR3 DNA reads TGTGCCAGCAGCTTAGGCACAGGCCTTTCCTATGGCTACACCTTC.